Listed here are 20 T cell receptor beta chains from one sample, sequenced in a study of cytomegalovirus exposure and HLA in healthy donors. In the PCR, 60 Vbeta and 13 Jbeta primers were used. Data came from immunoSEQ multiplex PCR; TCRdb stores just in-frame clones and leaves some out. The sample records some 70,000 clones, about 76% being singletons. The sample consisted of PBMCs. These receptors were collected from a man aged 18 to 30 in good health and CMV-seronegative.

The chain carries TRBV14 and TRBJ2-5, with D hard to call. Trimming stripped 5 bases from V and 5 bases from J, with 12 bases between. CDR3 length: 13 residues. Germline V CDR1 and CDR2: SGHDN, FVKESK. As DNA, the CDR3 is TGTGCCAGCAGCTACGGCGGTATCGAGACCCAGTACTTC. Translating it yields CASSYGGIETQYF.

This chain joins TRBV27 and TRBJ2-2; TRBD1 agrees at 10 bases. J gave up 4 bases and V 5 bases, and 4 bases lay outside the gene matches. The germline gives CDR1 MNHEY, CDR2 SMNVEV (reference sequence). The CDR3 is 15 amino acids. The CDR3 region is CASSPTGGPTGELFF. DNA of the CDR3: TGTGCCAGCAGTCCGACAGGGGGCCCCACCGGGGAGCTGTTTTTT.

This CDR3 is CASSFSGSLTNEKLFF. The CDR3 DNA reads as TGTGCCAGTAGTTTCTCCGGGTCCCTAACCAATGAAAAACTGTTTTTT. The chain uses TRBV19 and TRBJ1-4, with D uncertain. V lost 5 bases and J lost 5, with 18 bases in between. The CDR3 extends over 16 amino acids. Germline V gives CDR1 LNHDA, CDR2 SQIVND (reference sequence).

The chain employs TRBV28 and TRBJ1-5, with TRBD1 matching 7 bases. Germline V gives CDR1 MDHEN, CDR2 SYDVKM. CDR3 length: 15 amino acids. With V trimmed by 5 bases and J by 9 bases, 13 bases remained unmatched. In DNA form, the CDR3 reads TGTGCCAGCAGTCCTCCAGACAGGGCCGCTTTGCCCCAGCATTTT. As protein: CASSPPDRAALPQHF.

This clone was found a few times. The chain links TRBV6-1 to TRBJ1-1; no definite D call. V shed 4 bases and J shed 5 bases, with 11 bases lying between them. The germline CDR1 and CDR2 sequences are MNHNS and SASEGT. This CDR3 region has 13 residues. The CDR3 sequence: CASSGELGTEAFF. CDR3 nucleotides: TGTGCCAGCAGTGGGGAGTTGGGGACTGAAGCTTTCTTT.

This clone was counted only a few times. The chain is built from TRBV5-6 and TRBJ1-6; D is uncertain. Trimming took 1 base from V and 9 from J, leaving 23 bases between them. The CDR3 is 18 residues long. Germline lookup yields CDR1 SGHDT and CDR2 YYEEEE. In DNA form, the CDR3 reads TGTGCCAGCAGCTTGCTGTCCGGGAGACCTTCTCGTAGTTCACCCCTCCACTTT. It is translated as CASSLLSGRPSRSSPLHF.

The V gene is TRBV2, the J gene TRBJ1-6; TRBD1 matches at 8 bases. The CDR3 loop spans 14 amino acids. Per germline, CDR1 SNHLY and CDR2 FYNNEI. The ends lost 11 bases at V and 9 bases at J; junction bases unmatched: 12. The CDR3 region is CARRRGQVASPLHF. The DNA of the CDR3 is TGTGCCCGACGGAGGGGACAGGTTGCTTCACCCCTCCACTTT.

Here the CDR3 DNA reads TGTGCCACCCTTGAAGGGGAGGGAACTGAAGCTTTCTTT. Its translation: CATLEGEGTEAFF. This rearrangement joins TRBV10-3 to TRBJ1-1; a weak D match, TRBD1 (5 bases). The germline V gene encodes CDR1 ENHRY and CDR2 SYGVKD. V was cut by 10 bases and J by 5 bases, with 17 bases left in between. This CDR3 comprises 13 residues.

This CDR3 is CASSANRGAWETQYF. The CDR3 DNA sequence: TGTGCCAGCAGCGCCAACAGGGGGGCCTGGGAGACCCAGTACTTC. This rearrangement joins TRBV7-3 to TRBJ2-5; 8 positions agree with TRBD1. V dropped 5 bases and J dropped 5; count of bases not matched to a gene: 10. Looked up from germline, CDR1 is SGHTA and CDR2 is FQGTGA. The CDR3 is 15 residues long.

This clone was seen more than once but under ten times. The CDR3 reads CASSGRTGDDSPLHF. CDR3 nucleotides: TGTGCCAGCAGCGGAAGGACAGGGGATGATTCACCCCTCCACTTT. The V and J genes are TRBV5-6 and TRBJ1-6, with 9 positions matching TRBD1. Trimming cost V 4 bases and J 8 bases; bases outside gene matches: 7. The germline gives CDR1 SGHDT, CDR2 YYEEEE. The CDR3 has 15 amino acids.

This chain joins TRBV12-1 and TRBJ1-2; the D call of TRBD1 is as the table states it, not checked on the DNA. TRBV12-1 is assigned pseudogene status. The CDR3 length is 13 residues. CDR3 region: CASSPPGLGGYTF. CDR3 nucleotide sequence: TGTGCCAGCAGCCCCCCAGGGCTAGGTGGCTACACCTTC.

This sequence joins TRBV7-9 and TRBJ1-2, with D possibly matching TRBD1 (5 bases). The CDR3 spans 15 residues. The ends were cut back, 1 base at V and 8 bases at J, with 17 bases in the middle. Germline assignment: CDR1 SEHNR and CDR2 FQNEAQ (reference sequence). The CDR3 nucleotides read TGTGCCAGCAGCTTAGGCCTGGGGGGGACGGCCGGCTACACCTTC. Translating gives CASSLGLGGTAGYTF.

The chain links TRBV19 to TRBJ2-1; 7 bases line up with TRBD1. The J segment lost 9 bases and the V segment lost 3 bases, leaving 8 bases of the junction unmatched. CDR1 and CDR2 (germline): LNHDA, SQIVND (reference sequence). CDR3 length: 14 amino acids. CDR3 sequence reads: CASSMGRQGGEQFF. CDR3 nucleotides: TGTGCCAGTAGTATGGGTCGACAGGGTGGTGAGCAGTTCTTC.

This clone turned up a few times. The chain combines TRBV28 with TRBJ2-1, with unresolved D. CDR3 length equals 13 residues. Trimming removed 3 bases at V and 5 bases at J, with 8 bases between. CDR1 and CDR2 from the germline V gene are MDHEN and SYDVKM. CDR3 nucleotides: TGTGCCAGCAGTTTGGCTTCTGACAATGAGCAGTTCTTC. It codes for CASSLASDNEQFF.

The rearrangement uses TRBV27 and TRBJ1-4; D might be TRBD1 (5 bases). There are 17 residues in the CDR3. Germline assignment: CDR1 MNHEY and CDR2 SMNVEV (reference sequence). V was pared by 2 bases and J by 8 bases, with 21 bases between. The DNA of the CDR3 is TGTGCCAGCAGTTTAGGGTTAGGAGGGGCGGAGGGCGAAAAACTGTTTTTT. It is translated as CASSLGLGGAEGEKLFF.

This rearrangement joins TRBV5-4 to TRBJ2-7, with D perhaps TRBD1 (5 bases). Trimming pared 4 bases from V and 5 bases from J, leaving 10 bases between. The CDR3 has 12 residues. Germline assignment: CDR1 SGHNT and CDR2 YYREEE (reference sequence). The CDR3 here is CASSTDSNEQYF. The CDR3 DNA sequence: TGTGCCAGCAGCACCGACAGCAACGAGCAGTACTTC. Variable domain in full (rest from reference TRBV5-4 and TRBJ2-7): ETGVTQSPTHLIKTRGQQVTLRCSSQSGHNTVSWYQQALGQGPQFIFQYYREEENGRGNFPPRFSGLQFPNYSSELNVNALELDDSALYLCASSTDSNEQYFGPGTRLTVT.

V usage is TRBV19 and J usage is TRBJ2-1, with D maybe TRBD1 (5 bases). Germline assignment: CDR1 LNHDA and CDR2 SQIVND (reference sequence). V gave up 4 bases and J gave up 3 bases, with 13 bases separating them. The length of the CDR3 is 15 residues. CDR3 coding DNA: TGTGCCAGTAGTACGGAAGGCAGGGTCTACAATGAGCAGTTCTTC. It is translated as CASSTEGRVYNEQFF.

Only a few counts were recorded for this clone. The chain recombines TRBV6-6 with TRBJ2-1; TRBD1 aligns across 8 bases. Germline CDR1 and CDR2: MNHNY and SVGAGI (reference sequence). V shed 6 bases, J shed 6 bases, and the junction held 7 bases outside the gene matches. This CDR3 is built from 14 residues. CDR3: CASRGLQGANEQFF. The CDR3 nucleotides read TGTGCCAGCAGGGGCCTGCAGGGGGCCAATGAGCAGTTCTTC.

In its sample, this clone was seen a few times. CDR3 in amino acids: CASSRDTGELFF. The DNA of the CDR3 is TGCGCCAGCAGCCGGGACACCGGGGAGCTGTTTTTT. The V and J genes are TRBV5-1 and TRBJ2-2; the D is unclear. V lost 4 bases to trimming and J lost 3 bases, with 4 bases between them. This CDR3 is built from 12 residues. Germline V gene data show CDR1 as SGHRS and CDR2 as YFSETQ.

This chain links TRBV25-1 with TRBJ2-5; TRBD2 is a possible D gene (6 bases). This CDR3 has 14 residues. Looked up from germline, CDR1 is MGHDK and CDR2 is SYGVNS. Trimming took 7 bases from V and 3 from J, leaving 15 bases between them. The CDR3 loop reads CASTPSGGKETQYF. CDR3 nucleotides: TGTGCCAGCACCCCGAGTGGGGGGAAAGAGACCCAGTACTTC.